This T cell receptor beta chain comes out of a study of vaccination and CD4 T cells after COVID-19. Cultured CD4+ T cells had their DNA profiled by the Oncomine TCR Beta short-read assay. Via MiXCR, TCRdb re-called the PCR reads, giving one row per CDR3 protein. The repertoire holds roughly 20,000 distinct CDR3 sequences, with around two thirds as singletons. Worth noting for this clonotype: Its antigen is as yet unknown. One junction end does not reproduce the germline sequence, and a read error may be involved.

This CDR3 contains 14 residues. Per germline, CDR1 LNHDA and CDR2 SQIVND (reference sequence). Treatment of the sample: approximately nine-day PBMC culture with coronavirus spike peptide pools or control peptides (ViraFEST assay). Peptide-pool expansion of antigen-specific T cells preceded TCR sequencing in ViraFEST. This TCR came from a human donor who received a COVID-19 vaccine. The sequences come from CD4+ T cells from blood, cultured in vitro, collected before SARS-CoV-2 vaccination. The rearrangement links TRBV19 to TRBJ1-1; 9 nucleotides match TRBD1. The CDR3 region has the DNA TGTGCCAGTAACAAACAGGGGGCGCGAACTGAAGCTTCCTTT. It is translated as CASNKQGARTEASF.